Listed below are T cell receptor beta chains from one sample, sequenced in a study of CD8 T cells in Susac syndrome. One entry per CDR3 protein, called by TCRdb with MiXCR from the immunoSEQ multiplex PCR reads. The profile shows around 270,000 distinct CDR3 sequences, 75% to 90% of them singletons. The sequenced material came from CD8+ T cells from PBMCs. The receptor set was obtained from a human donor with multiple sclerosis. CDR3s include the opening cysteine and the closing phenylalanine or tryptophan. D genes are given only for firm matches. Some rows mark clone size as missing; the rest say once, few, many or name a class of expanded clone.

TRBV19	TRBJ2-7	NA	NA	CASRQGGLYEQYF	TGTGCCAGCCGACAAGGGGGACTCTACGAGCAGTACTTC
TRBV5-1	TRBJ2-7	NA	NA	CASSLEIETPYEQYF	TGCGCCAGCAGCCTAGAGATAGAGACCCCCTACGAGCAGTACTTC
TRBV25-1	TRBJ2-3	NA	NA	CASSDLGLGATDTQYF	TGTGCCAGCAGTGATCTGGGGCTGGGGGCCACAGATACGCAGTATTTT
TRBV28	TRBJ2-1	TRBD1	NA	CASSPLGQVRYNEQFF	TGTGCCAGCAGTCCCTTAGGACAGGTTAGATACAATGAGCAGTTCTTC
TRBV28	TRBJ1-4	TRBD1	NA	CASRINLGQGSNEKLFF	TGTGCCAGCAGAATAAACCTGGGACAGGGGAGTAATGAAAAACTGTTTTTT
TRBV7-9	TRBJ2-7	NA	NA	CASSLDLSPHEQYF	TGTGCCAGCAGCTTAGACCTATCCCCCCACGAGCAGTACTTC
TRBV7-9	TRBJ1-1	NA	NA	CASSLWTEPEAFF	TGTGCCAGCAGCTTATGGACCGAGCCTGAAGCTTTCTTT
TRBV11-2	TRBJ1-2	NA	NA	CASSLTGNPGYGYTF	TGTGCCAGCAGCTTGACCGGCAACCCGGGCTATGGCTACACCTTC
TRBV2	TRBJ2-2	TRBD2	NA	CASRATSGTNTGELFF	TGTGCCAGCAGAGCTACTAGCGGGACGAACACCGGGGAGCTGTTTTTT
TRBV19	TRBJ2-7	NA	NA	CASSIARGEANEQYF	TGTGCCAGTAGTATAGCCAGGGGGGAAGCAAACGAGCAGTACTTC
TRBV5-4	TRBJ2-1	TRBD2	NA	CASSAGLATEEQFF	TGTGCCAGCAGCGCGGGACTAGCTACGGAGGAGCAGTTCTTC
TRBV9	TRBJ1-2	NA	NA	CASSVEDGTPLGYTF	TGTGCCAGCAGCGTAGAGGACGGCACCCCCCTGGGCTACACCTTC
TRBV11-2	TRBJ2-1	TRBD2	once	CASSWRPTGTSGTHNEQFF	TGTGCCAGCAGCTGGAGACCAACCGGGACTAGCGGGACCCACAATGAGCAGTTCTTC
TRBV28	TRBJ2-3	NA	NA	CATHPGGGSLGDTQYF	TGTGCCACCCATCCAGGGGGAGGGTCCTTGGGAGATACGCAGTATTTT
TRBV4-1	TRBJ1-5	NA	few	CASSQGSNQPQHF	TGCGCCAGCAGCCAAGGGTCGAATCAGCCCCAGCATTTT
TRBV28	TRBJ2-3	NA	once	CASSLKGITDTQYF	TGTGCCAGCAGTTTGAAGGGGATCACAGATACGCAGTATTTT
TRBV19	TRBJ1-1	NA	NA	CASSIYDRTNTEAFF	TGTGCCAGTAGTATTTACGACAGGACGAACACTGAAGCTTTCTTT
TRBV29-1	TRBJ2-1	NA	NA	CSVDSSRNEQFF	TGCAGCGTTGACTCTTCCCGGAATGAGCAGTTCTTC
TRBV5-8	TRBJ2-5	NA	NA	CASSLPGEVLETQYF	TGTGCCAGCAGCTTACCAGGGGAGGTCCTAGAGACCCAGTACTTC
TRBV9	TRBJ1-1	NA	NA	CASSAGGGAQDEAFF	TGTGCCAGCAGCGCCGGGGGAGGGGCCCAGGATGAAGCTTTCTTT
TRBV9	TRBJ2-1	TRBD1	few	CASSARQGNEQFF	TGTGCCAGCAGCGCCCGACAGGGGAATGAGCAGTTCTTC
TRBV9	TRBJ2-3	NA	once	CASSVRALPDTQYF	TGTGCCAGCAGCGTTCGTGCCTTACCCGATACGCAGTATTTT
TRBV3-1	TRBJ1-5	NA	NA	CASSPDRIGNQPQHF	TGTGCCAGCAGCCCCGACAGGATTGGGAATCAGCCCCAGCATTTT
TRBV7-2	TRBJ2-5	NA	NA	CASSLELSSQETQYF	TGTGCCAGCAGCTTAGAGCTCAGCTCCCAAGAGACCCAGTACTTC
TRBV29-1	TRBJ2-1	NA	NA	CSVATVLRYNEQFF	TGCAGCGTTGCAACGGTTCTTCGATACAATGAGCAGTTCTTC
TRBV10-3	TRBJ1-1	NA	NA	CAISEIGGSEAFF	TGTGCCATCAGTGAGATTGGGGGCAGCGAAGCTTTCTTT
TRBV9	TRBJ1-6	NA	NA	CASSVAGMNSPLHF	TGTGCCAGCAGCGTAGCCGGAATGAATTCACCCCTCCACTTT
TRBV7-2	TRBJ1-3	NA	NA	CASSLVGATGNTIYF	TGTGCCAGCAGCTTAGTCGGGGCTACTGGAAACACCATATATTTT
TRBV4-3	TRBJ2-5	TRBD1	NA	CASSQGYPRGQGETQYF	TGCGCCAGCAGCCAAGGGTACCCCAGGGGGCAGGGAGAGACCCAGTACTTC
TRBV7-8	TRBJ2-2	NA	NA	CASSGGGLGELFF	TGTGCCAGCAGCGGCGGGGGCCTGGGGGAGCTGTTTTTT
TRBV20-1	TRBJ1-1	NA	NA	CSASKGVTEAFF	TGCAGTGCTAGTAAGGGGGTGACTGAAGCTTTCTTT
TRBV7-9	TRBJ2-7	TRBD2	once	CASSISGRAYYEQYF	TGTGCCAGCAGTATAAGCGGGAGGGCCTACTACGAGCAGTACTTC
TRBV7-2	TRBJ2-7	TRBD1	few	CASSYMDRAASYEQYF	TGTGCCAGCAGCTACATGGACAGGGCTGCCTCCTACGAGCAGTACTTC
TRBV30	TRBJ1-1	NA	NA	CAWAKTPEAFF	TGTGCCTGGGCTAAGACTCCTGAAGCTTTCTTT
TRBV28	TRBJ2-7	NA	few	CASSFPRDEQYF	TGTGCCAGCAGTTTTCCGCGGGACGAGCAGTACTTC
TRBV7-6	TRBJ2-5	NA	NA	CASSLRDSYQETQYF	TGTGCCAGCAGCTTAAGAGACAGTTACCAAGAGACCCAGTACTTC
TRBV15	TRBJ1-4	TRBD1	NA	CATSSGTDGEKLFF	TGTGCCACCAGCAGTGGGACAGACGGTGAAAAACTGTTTTTT
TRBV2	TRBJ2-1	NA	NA	CASSEGQGRDEQFF	TGTGCCAGCAGTGAAGGGCAGGGCAGGGATGAGCAGTTCTTC
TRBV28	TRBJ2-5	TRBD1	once	CASTQDREVETQYF	TGTGCCAGCACACAGGACAGGGAGGTTGAGACCCAGTACTTC
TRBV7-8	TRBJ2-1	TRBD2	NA	CASSPGLAGERGYDEQFF	TGTGCCAGCAGCCCCGGACTAGCGGGAGAGAGGGGTTACGATGAGCAGTTCTTC
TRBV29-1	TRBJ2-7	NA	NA	CSVAAGGAYEQYF	TGCAGCGTTGCGGCCGGGGGTGCCTACGAGCAGTACTTC
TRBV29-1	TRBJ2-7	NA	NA	CSVGDHEQYF	TGCAGCGTCGGGGACCACGAGCAGTACTTC
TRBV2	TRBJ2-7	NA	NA	CASSEAAGFYYEQYF	TGTGCCAGCAGTGAAGCGGCAGGCTTCTACTACGAGCAGTACTTC
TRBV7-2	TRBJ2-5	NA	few	CASSSGEETQYF	TGTGCCAGCAGCTCCGGGGAAGAGACCCAGTACTTC
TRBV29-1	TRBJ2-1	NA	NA	CSVEDALGYNEQFF	TGCAGCGTTGAGGACGCTCTGGGATACAATGAGCAGTTCTTC
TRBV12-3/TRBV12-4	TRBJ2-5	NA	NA	CASRLGPVMGETQYF	TGTGCCAGCAGACTGGGGCCTGTGATGGGGGAGACCCAGTACTTC
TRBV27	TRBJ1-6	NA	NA	CASTLLGGSYNSPLHF	TGTGCCAGCACCCTTCTGGGGGGTTCCTATAATTCACCCCTCCACTTT
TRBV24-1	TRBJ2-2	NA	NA	CATSDEGAGELFF	TGTGCCACCAGTGATGAGGGGGCCGGGGAGCTGTTTTTT
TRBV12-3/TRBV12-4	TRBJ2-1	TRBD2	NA	CASSLVFSLAGTNNEQFF	TGTGCCAGCAGTTTAGTCTTTTCTCTAGCGGGGACTAACAATGAGCAGTTCTTC
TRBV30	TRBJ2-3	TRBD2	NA	CAWSVAGGPLASDTQYF	TGTGCCTGGAGTGTAGCGGGGGGCCCCCTCGCTTCAGATACGCAGTATTTT
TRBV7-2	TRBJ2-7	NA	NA	CASSLVLGDYEQYF	TGTGCCAGCAGCTTGGTTCTGGGGGACTACGAGCAGTACTTC
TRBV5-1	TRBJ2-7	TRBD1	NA	CASSSRQGAYEQYF	TGCGCCAGCAGCTCCAGACAGGGCGCCTACGAGCAGTACTTC
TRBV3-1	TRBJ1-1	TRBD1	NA	CASSRTLKGAVNVF	TGTGCCAGCAGCCGAACATTGAAGGGGGCGGTTAACGTATTT
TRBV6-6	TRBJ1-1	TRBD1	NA	CASSLTGGSEAFF	TGTGCCAGCAGCCTGACAGGGGGCTCTGAAGCTTTCTTT
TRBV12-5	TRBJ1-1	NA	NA	CASGLVSAGGEAFF	TGTGCTAGTGGTTTGGTAAGCGCGGGTGGTGAAGCTTTCTTT